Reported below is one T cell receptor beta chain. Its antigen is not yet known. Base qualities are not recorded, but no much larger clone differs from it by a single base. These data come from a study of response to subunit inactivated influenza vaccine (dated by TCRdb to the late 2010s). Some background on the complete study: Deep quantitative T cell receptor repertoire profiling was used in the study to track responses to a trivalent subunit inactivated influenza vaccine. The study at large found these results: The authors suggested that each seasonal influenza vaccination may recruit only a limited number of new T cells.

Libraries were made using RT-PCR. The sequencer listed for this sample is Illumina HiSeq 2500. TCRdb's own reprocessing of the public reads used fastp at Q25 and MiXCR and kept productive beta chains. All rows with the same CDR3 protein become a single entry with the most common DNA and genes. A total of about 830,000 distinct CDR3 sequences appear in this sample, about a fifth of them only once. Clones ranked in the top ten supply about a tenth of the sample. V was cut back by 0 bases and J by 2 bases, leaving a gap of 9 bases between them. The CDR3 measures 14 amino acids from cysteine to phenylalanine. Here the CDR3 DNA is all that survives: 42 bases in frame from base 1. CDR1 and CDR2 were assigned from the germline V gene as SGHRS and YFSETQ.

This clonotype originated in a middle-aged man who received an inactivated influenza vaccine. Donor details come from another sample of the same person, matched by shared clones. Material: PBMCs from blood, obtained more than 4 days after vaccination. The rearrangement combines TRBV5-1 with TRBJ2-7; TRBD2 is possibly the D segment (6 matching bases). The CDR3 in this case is CASSLEEGAYEQYF. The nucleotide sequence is TGCGCCAGCAGCTTGGAGGAGGGTGCCTACGAGCAGTACTTC. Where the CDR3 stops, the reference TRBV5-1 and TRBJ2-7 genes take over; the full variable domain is KAGVTQTPRYLIKTRGQQVTLSCSPISGHRSVSWYQQTPGQGLQFLFEYFSETQRNKGNFPGRFSGRQFSNSRSEMNVSTLELGDSALYLCASSLEEGAYEQYFGPGTRLTVT.